Listed below are T cell receptor beta chains from one sample, sequenced in a study of blood T cell repertoires in COVID-19. Using immunoSEQ multiplex PCR, the repertoire was profiled, and TCRdb retains in-frame clones only, with some absent. The sample shows under 250,000 clones, about 83% of them seen only once. Sequenced: peripheral blood. These receptors came from a woman of 80 years or more with COVID-19, enrolled during active disease. Both conserved end residues are part of each CDR3. Each record gives: clone size, J gene, D gene, V gene, CDR3 DNA, CDR3 protein. D genes are given only for firm matches. Size tells how often a clone was seen (once, few, many) or the class of an expanded clone, and some rows leave it out.

clone_size: -
j_call: TRBJ2-2
d_call: TRBD1
v_call: TRBV5-1
cdr3_nt: TGCGCCAGCAGCCGGACTGGGACAGGGTCCGGGGAGCTGTTTTTT
cdr3_aa: CASSRTGTGSGELFF

clone_size: once
j_call: TRBJ1-3
d_call: -
v_call: TRBV7-7
cdr3_nt: TGTGCCAGCAGCGCCCGGGACTGGGTCTCTGGAAACACCATATATTTT
cdr3_aa: CASSARDWVSGNTIYF

clone_size: -
j_call: TRBJ1-1
d_call: -
v_call: TRBV27
cdr3_nt: TGTGCCAGCAGTTGGACGGGGGGCGCAGGTGGAACTGAAGCTTTCTTT
cdr3_aa: CASSWTGGAGGTEAFF

clone_size: -
j_call: TRBJ1-4
d_call: -
v_call: TRBV5-1
cdr3_nt: TGCGCCAGCAGCTGGGGGCCTGGGGCATACGAAAAACTGTTTTTT
cdr3_aa: CASSWGPGAYEKLFF

clone_size: -
j_call: TRBJ2-7
d_call: TRBD2
v_call: TRBV18
cdr3_nt: TGTGCCAGCTCACCACCGTGGCTAGCGGGGTCGGGGTACGAGCAGTACTTC
cdr3_aa: CASSPPWLAGSGYEQYF

clone_size: -
j_call: TRBJ1-1
d_call: TRBD1
v_call: TRBV27
cdr3_nt: TGTGCCAGCAGTCACATCCAATCGGACAGGGGGCGCACTGAAGCTTTCTTT
cdr3_aa: CASSHIQSDRGRTEAFF

clone_size: once
j_call: TRBJ1-1
d_call: TRBD1
v_call: TRBV5-5
cdr3_nt: TGTGCCAGCAGTTCCAAAACAGGGGTGAACACTGAAGCTTTCTTT
cdr3_aa: CASSSKTGVNTEAFF

clone_size: once
j_call: TRBJ1-6
d_call: -
v_call: TRBV5-4
cdr3_nt: TGTGCCAGCAGCTTGGACAGGGAGTTTAATTCACCCCTCCACTTT
cdr3_aa: CASSLDREFNSPLHF

clone_size: -
j_call: TRBJ2-1
d_call: TRBD2
v_call: TRBV4-2
cdr3_nt: TGTGCCAGCAGCCACACTAGCGGGGGGGATGAGCAGTTCTTC
cdr3_aa: CASSHTSGGDEQFF

clone_size: -
j_call: TRBJ2-2
d_call: -
v_call: TRBV12-1
cdr3_nt: TGTGCCAGCAGCCCCCACACAGCGGGGGGGGTCGGGGAGCTGTTTTTT
cdr3_aa: CASSPHTAGGVGELFF

clone_size: -
j_call: TRBJ2-7
d_call: TRBD2
v_call: TRBV3-1/TRBV3-2
cdr3_nt: TGTGCCAGCAGCCCCTTTAGCGGGGGTTCCTACGAGCAGTACTTC
cdr3_aa: CASSPFSGGSYEQYF

clone_size: -
j_call: TRBJ1-2
d_call: TRBD1
v_call: TRBV28
cdr3_nt: TGTGCCAGCAGTTTAACAGGGGCGGGTGGCTACACCTTC
cdr3_aa: CASSLTGAGGYTF

clone_size: -
j_call: TRBJ2-7
d_call: -
v_call: TRBV28
cdr3_nt: TGTGCCAGCAGTTTCTCGGGGTTCTCCTACGAGCAGTACTTC
cdr3_aa: CASSFSGFSYEQYF

clone_size: -
j_call: TRBJ2-3
d_call: -
v_call: TRBV20-1
cdr3_nt: TGCAGTGCTTCGGGGGCAGATACGCAGTATTTT
cdr3_aa: CSASGADTQYF

clone_size: -
j_call: TRBJ2-3
d_call: -
v_call: TRBV9
cdr3_nt: TGTGCCAGCAACCAGGGCGGCCTTGATACGCAGTATTTT
cdr3_aa: CASNQGGLDTQYF

clone_size: -
j_call: TRBJ2-1
d_call: TRBD2
v_call: TRBV9
cdr3_nt: TGTGCCAGCAGCGTATTTAGCGGGGGGGACGGCTCCTACAATGAGCAGTTCTTC
cdr3_aa: CASSVFSGGDGSYNEQFF

clone_size: -
j_call: TRBJ2-7
d_call: TRBD1
v_call: TRBV30
cdr3_nt: TGTGCCTGGATGGCACAGGGGGCATCCTACGAGCAGTACTTC
cdr3_aa: CAWMAQGASYEQYF

clone_size: once
j_call: TRBJ2-7
d_call: TRBD1
v_call: TRBV5-6
cdr3_nt: TGTGCCAGCAGCTTGGGACAGGGGTACTACGAGCAGTACTTC
cdr3_aa: CASSLGQGYYEQYF

clone_size: few
j_call: TRBJ1-6
d_call: TRBD1
v_call: TRBV28
cdr3_nt: TGTGCCAGCAGTTATTACAGGGGAGACACACCCCTCCACTTT
cdr3_aa: CASSYYRGDTPLHF

clone_size: -
j_call: TRBJ1-2
d_call: TRBD1
v_call: TRBV18
cdr3_nt: TGTGCCAGCTCAAATATCGGGACAGACTACACCTTC
cdr3_aa: CASSNIGTDYTF

clone_size: -
j_call: TRBJ1-3
d_call: TRBD1
v_call: TRBV7-9
cdr3_nt: TGTGCCAGCAGCTCTTACGGGACAGGGGGAAACACCATATATTTT
cdr3_aa: CASSSYGTGGNTIYF

clone_size: -
j_call: TRBJ2-3
d_call: TRBD2
v_call: TRBV30
cdr3_nt: TGTGCCTGGACCCTAGCGGGGGGGAACACAGATACGCAGTATTTT
cdr3_aa: CAWTLAGGNTDTQYF

clone_size: -
j_call: TRBJ2-3
d_call: TRBD1
v_call: TRBV5-5
cdr3_nt: TGTGCCAGCAACAAGGCCGGGACAGGGGGCTCAGATACGCAGTATTTT
cdr3_aa: CASNKAGTGGSDTQYF

clone_size: -
j_call: TRBJ1-1
d_call: -
v_call: TRBV2
cdr3_nt: TGTGCCAGCAGTGAATTGAGATCTGAAGCTTTCTTT
cdr3_aa: CASSELRSEAFF

clone_size: -
j_call: TRBJ2-1
d_call: TRBD2
v_call: TRBV4-1
cdr3_nt: TGCGCCAGCAGCCGGGTAGCGGGGCAAAGCTATATTCCCAACTACAATGAGCAGTTCTTC
cdr3_aa: CASSRVAGQSYIPNYNEQFF

clone_size: -
j_call: TRBJ1-1
d_call: -
v_call: TRBV6-5
cdr3_nt: TGTGCCAGCAGTTCGACACCCCGCATGAACACTGAAGCTTTCTTT
cdr3_aa: CASSSTPRMNTEAFF

clone_size: -
j_call: TRBJ2-2
d_call: TRBD1
v_call: TRBV28
cdr3_nt: TGTGCCAGCAGTACAGGGGGTTTCTCCGGGGAGCTGTTTTTT
cdr3_aa: CASSTGGFSGELFF

clone_size: -
j_call: TRBJ1-4
d_call: TRBD1
v_call: TRBV7-2
cdr3_nt: TGTGCCAGCAGCTTAGCCCCGGGACAGGGGCGGGGAAAACTGTTTTTT
cdr3_aa: CASSLAPGQGRGKLFF

clone_size: -
j_call: TRBJ1-1
d_call: TRBD1
v_call: TRBV7-2
cdr3_nt: TGTGCCAGCAGCTTAGGGAGGGGGCCTACTGAAGCTTTCTTT
cdr3_aa: CASSLGRGPTEAFF

clone_size: -
j_call: TRBJ2-5
d_call: -
v_call: TRBV21-1
cdr3_nt: TGTGCCCACGAGGAGGAGACCCAGTACTTC
cdr3_aa: CAHEEETQYF

clone_size: -
j_call: TRBJ1-3
d_call: -
v_call: TRBV13
cdr3_nt: TGTGCCAGCAGCTTAGCAGGGGACCCCTCCTCTGGAAACACCATATATTTT
cdr3_aa: CASSLAGDPSSGNTIYF

clone_size: -
j_call: TRBJ1-5
d_call: -
v_call: TRBV24-1
cdr3_nt: TGTGCCACCAGTGATCCGCGGGGGCCGAATCAGCCCCAGCATTTT
cdr3_aa: CATSDPRGPNQPQHF

clone_size: -
j_call: TRBJ1-4
d_call: -
v_call: TRBV27
cdr3_nt: TGTGCCAGCAGTTTATTCGGGGGGAATGAAAAACTGTTTTTT
cdr3_aa: CASSLFGGNEKLFF

clone_size: -
j_call: TRBJ2-1
d_call: TRBD2
v_call: TRBV7-9
cdr3_nt: TGTGCCAGCAGCTTAGTGACTAGCGTCGATGAGCAGTTCTTC
cdr3_aa: CASSLVTSVDEQFF

clone_size: -
j_call: TRBJ2-3
d_call: TRBD2
v_call: TRBV6-5
cdr3_nt: TGTGCCAGCAGCTCGACTAGCGGGGGGGCAGATACGCAGTATTTT
cdr3_aa: CASSSTSGGADTQYF

clone_size: -
j_call: TRBJ2-5
d_call: -
v_call: TRBV5-1
cdr3_nt: TGCGCCAGCAGCTCGAGAGAAGAGACCCAGTACTTC
cdr3_aa: CASSSREETQYF

clone_size: -
j_call: TRBJ1-1
d_call: -
v_call: TRBV5-1
cdr3_nt: TGCGCCAGCAGCCCGAACAGGCCGGATCAAGCTTTCTTT
cdr3_aa: CASSPNRPDQAFF

clone_size: -
j_call: TRBJ2-2
d_call: -
v_call: TRBV19
cdr3_nt: TGTGCCAGTCGCAAGGGCAGGGGATTTGTCACCGGGGAGCTGTTTTTT
cdr3_aa: CASRKGRGFVTGELFF

clone_size: -
j_call: TRBJ2-7
d_call: -
v_call: TRBV6-1
cdr3_nt: TGTGCCAGCAGTGAAGGCGGGGCGTCCTACGAGCAGTACTTC
cdr3_aa: CASSEGGASYEQYF

clone_size: -
j_call: TRBJ2-2
d_call: -
v_call: TRBV5-1
cdr3_nt: TGCGCCAGCAGACTTACGGACACCGGGGAGCTGTTTTTT
cdr3_aa: CASRLTDTGELFF

clone_size: once
j_call: TRBJ1-1
d_call: TRBD1
v_call: TRBV7-9
cdr3_nt: TGTGCCAGCAGCCGACAGGGGATAGCCACTGAAGCTTTCTTT
cdr3_aa: CASSRQGIATEAFF

clone_size: -
j_call: TRBJ2-2
d_call: TRBD2
v_call: TRBV6-2/TRBV6-3
cdr3_nt: TGTGCCAGCAGTTGGGCTAGCGGGGGACCGAACACCGGGGAGCTGTTTTTT
cdr3_aa: CASSWASGGPNTGELFF

clone_size: -
j_call: TRBJ2-3
d_call: -
v_call: TRBV5-8
cdr3_nt: TGTGCCAGCAGCCGCAGGGGAAATACGCAGTATTTT
cdr3_aa: CASSRRGNTQYF